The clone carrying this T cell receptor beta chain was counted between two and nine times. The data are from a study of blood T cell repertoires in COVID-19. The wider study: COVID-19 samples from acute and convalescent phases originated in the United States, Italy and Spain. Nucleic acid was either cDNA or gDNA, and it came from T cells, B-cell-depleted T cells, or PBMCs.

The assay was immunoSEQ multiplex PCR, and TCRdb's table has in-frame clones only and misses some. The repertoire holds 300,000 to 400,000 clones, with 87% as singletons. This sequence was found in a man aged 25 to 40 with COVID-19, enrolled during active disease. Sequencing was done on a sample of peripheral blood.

CDR3 loop: CASSRPGQGVYEQYF. The CDR3 coding sequence is TGTGCCAGCAGCCGACCGGGACAGGGGGTTTACGAGCAGTACTTC. This chain uses TRBV7-9 with TRBJ2-7; TRBD1 matches 11 bases. Germline lookup yields CDR1 SEHNR and CDR2 FQNEAQ (reference sequence). The CDR3 runs 15 residues. With V trimmed by 5 bases and J by 4 bases, 7 bases remained unmatched. Full variable domain (rest looked up from reference TRBV7-9 and TRBJ2-7): DTGVSQNPRHKITKRGQNVTFRCDPISEHNRLYWYRQTLGQGPEFLTYFQNEAQLEKSRLLSDRFSAERPKGSFSTLEIQRTEQGDSAMYLCASSRPGQGVYEQYFGPGTRLTVT.